These 18 T cell receptor beta chains originate from one sample sequenced in a study of spatial heterogeneity in lung cancer. Study results and limitations: Within tumors, counts of expanded alpha and beta TCRs tracked tumor mutation counts.

The time point denotes: sample taken at primary tumor resection. TCRdb fed the 5' RACE reads into MiXCR, producing one record per CDR3 protein. The sample gives under 3,000 distinct CDR3 sequences, around 10% of which show up once; approximately 8% is in the top ten. Which antigens these TCRs recognize remains unknown. This sample comprised lung tumor tissue, obtained at surgery. Receptors were obtained from a female donor with early-stage non-small cell lung cancer.

This clonotype was counted between two and nine times. The rearrangement links TRBV28 to TRBJ2-3, with D possibly called TRBD1 or TRBD2 (5 bases each). CDR3 size: 15 residues. Germline-derived CDR1 and CDR2 are MDHEN and SYDVKM. With 3 bases removed from V and 4 bases from J, the gap between germline ends came to 14 bases. As DNA, the CDR3 is TGTGCCAGCAGTTTCTTCATGGGGGTTCCAGATACGCAGTATTTT. Its protein product is CASSFFMGVPDTQYF.

This clonotype is medium-sized by share. The chain carries TRBV20-1 and TRBJ2-3, with D tentatively TRBD1 or TRBD2 (6 bases each). Deletions cut 5 bases from V and 1 base from J, with 13 bases between. This CDR3 is 14 amino acids long. Germline CDR1 is DFQATT and CDR2 is SNEGSKA (reference sequence). In nucleotides, the CDR3 is TGCAGTGCTGGGGGGCCCGGAGGCACAGATACGCAGTATTTT. This encodes CSAGGPGGTDTQYF.

In its sample, this clonotype ranks as medium-sized. This chain uses TRBV11-2 with TRBJ2-1, with D unresolved. The germline CDR1 and CDR2 sequences are SGHAT and FQNNGV. The ends were cut back, 2 bases at V and 7 bases at J, with 12 bases in the middle. The CDR3 totals 14 residues. The CDR3 loop reads CASSLLRNRNEQFF. The CDR3 bases are TGTGCCAGCAGCTTACTACGCAACCGGAATGAGCAGTTCTTC.

Sample share makes this clonotype medium-sized. The genes are TRBV3-1 and TRBJ1-5; TRBD1 agrees at 8 bases. Germline V gene data show CDR1 as LGHDT and CDR2 as YNNKEL (reference sequence). This CDR3 has 14 residues. The trim removed 6 bases at V and 6 bases at J, leaving 7 bases unmatched. The CDR3 nucleotides read TGTGCCAGCAGTTCCGGACAGGGCGGTCAGCCCCAGCATTTT. As protein: CASSSGQGGQPQHF.

This clonotype is medium-sized (0.01 to 0.1%) within its sample. The chain uses TRBV11-2 and TRBJ1-3; D remains unclear. The CDR3 has 15 residues. CDR1 and CDR2 (germline): SGHAT, FQNNGV. Trimming removed 7 bases at V and 0 bases at J, with 13 bases between. The CDR3 DNA reads as TGTGCCAGCACTATGCAGTTCTTCTCTGGAAACACCATATATTTT. Protein product: CASTMQFFSGNTIYF.

The chain carries TRBV20-1 and TRBJ2-5; 7 nucleotides align to TRBD2. This CDR3 spans 14 amino acids. The germline V gene has CDR1 DFQATT and CDR2 SNEGSKA (reference sequence). Trimming cost V 7 bases and J 4 bases; bases outside gene matches: 12. CDR3 bases: TGCAGTGTTCAGGCGGGGGAAATGGGAGAGACCCAGTACTTC. Residues: CSVQAGEMGETQYF.

In regard to this clonotype: Germline and junction disagree at one end, which may indicate a read error. The rearrangement links TRBV28 to TRBJ2-6; D is undetermined. This CDR3 spans 16 amino acids. Germline values: CDR1 MDHEN, CDR2 SYDVKM. This CDR3 is CASFMAGASGVNVLTF. In DNA form, the CDR3 reads TGTGCCAGCTTTATGGCCGGAGCCTCTGGGGTCAACGTCCTGACTTTC.

This rearrangement joins TRBV19 to TRBJ1-5; weak D call: TRBD1 (6 bases). This CDR3 is built from 16 residues. Looked up from germline, CDR1 is LNHDA and CDR2 is SQIVND (reference sequence). Trimming cost V 0 bases and J 6 bases, with 15 bases left between them. CDR3 amino acids: CASSIETPTGGQPQHF. The CDR3 DNA reads as TGTGCCAGTAGTATAGAGACTCCGACAGGAGGTCAGCCCCAGCATTTT.

The chain combines TRBV27 with TRBJ2-7, with no clear D. Trimming removed 4 bases at V and 7 bases at J, with 8 bases between. The CDR3 consists of 11 residues. Germline CDR1 is MNHEY and CDR2 is SMNVEV (reference sequence). CDR3 amino acids: CASSSGWEQYF. The CDR3 DNA reads TGTGCCAGCAGTTCCGGGTGGGAGCAGTACTTC.

This clonotype was seen many times. The chain joins TRBV6-2 or TRBV6-3 to TRBJ2-4, with 10 bases aligning to TRBD1. The junction had 11 bases not matched to a gene; V was cut back by 5 bases and J by 1 base. Germline loops: CDR1 MNHEY, CDR2 SVGEGT. The CDR3 has 18 amino acids. This CDR3 reads CASSQDRGMPRAKNIQYF. The CDR3 DNA is TGTGCCAGCAGTCAGGACAGGGGGATGCCTCGGGCCAAAAACATTCAGTACTTC.

By share, this clonotype ranks as medium-sized. The V and J genes are TRBV5-8 and TRBJ2-7; no clear D gene. V was clipped by 4 bases and J by 4 bases, with 12 bases between them. Germline CDR1 reads SGHTS; CDR2 reads YDEGEE. The CDR3 contains 13 residues. Here the CDR3 reads CASSRRPVYEQYF. The DNA for the CDR3 is TGTGCCAGCAGCCGTAGACCTGTTTACGAGCAGTACTTC.

This clonotype came up many times. One end of the junction is discordant with germline, which a read error may explain. The rearrangement links TRBV5-1 to TRBJ2-5, with TRBD2 matching over 11 bases. The CDR3 extends over 15 amino acids. Germline CDR1 and CDR2: SGHRS and YFSETQ. In DNA, the CDR3 is TGCGCCAGCAGCGTTAGCGGGGGGGACCAGGAGACCCAGTACTTC. Translated: CASSVSGGDQETQYF.

The gene calls are TRBV20-1 and TRBJ2-3; either TRBD1 or TRBD2 may supply D (6 bases each). Trimming left V 6 bases short and J 1 base short, with 14 bases between. Germline values: CDR1 DFQATT, CDR2 SNEGSKA (reference sequence). CDR3 length: 14 amino acids. In DNA form, the CDR3 reads TGCAGTGCGGCGAGGGGGGCGGGCACAGATACGCAGTATTTT. Protein: CSAARGAGTDTQYF.

Sample share makes this clonotype medium-sized. Here the CDR3 reads CASSQGREETQYF. The DNA of the CDR3 is TGTGCCAGCAGCCAAGGCCGAGAAGAGACCCAGTACTTC. V is TRBV4-2 and J is TRBJ2-5; D not certain. This CDR3 spans 13 amino acids. V was trimmed by 1 base and J by 3 bases, leaving 6 bases between them. Germline CDR1 reads LGHNA; CDR2 reads YNFKEQ.

This clonotype was picked up many times. V and J are TRBV25-1 and TRBJ1-1, with 7 bases matching TRBD1. V shed 6 bases and J 8 bases; nucleotides not matched to a gene: 9. CDR3 length equals 13 residues. CDR1 and CDR2 from the germline V gene are MGHDK and SYGVNS. Written as DNA, the CDR3 is TGTGCCAGCAGGGACAGGCCCCGGGGAGAAGCTTTCTTT. Its translation is CASRDRPRGEAFF.

By sample share, this clonotype is medium-sized. As DNA, the CDR3 is TGTGCCAGCAGCCTGCCCGGGGGGGAGACTGAAGCTTTCTTT. Translated: CASSLPGGETEAFF. The V and J genes are TRBV3-1 and TRBJ1-1; weak D call: TRBD1 (5 bases). Germline loops: CDR1 LGHDT, CDR2 YNNKEL (reference sequence). CDR3 length: 14 amino acids. V was cut by 4 bases and J by 5 bases, with 14 bases left in between. Drawing the rest from reference TRBV3-1 and TRBJ1-1, the complete variable domain is DTAVSQTPKYLVTQMGNDKSIKCEQNLGHDTMYWYKQDSKKFLKIMFSYNNKELIINETVPNRFSPKSPDKAHLNLHINSLELGDSAVYFCASSLPGGETEAFFGQGTRLTVV.

This clonotype ranks as medium-sized. J is TRBJ2-1 and V is TRBV5-6; 10 bases are a match to TRBD2. V trimming: 0 bases; J trimming: 9 bases; junction bases outside the gene matches: 15. CDR1 and CDR2 (germline): SGHDT, YYEEEE. This CDR3 has 18 amino acids. The CDR3 bases are TGTGCCAGCAGCTTGGAGGGAATAGCGGGAGGACAACCGGGTGAGCAGTTCTTC. Its protein product is CASSLEGIAGGQPGEQFF.

By proportion, this clonotype is medium-sized (0.01 to 0.1%). This rearrangement joins TRBV7-3 to TRBJ2-7; 13 bases are a match to TRBD2. V shed 1 base and J 5 bases; nucleotides not matched to a gene: 20. This CDR3 is built from 21 residues. CDR1 is SGHTA, CDR2 FQGTGA, per germline. In nucleotides, the CDR3 is TGTGCCAGCAGCTTAAGCTACGGGACTAGCGGGATTTTACCTACCTACGACGAGCAGTACTTC. As protein: CASSLSYGTSGILPTYDEQYF.